These 30 T cell receptor beta chains were all obtained from the same sample, sequenced in a study of radiation and T cells in renal cell carcinoma. As to time point: blood 2 weeks post-SBRT. The treatment was: 15 Gy SBRT to primary tumor, nephrectomy 4 weeks later. TCRdb keeps only in-frame clones here, not all; method: immunoSEQ multiplex PCR. This sample has 100,000 to 150,000 clones, with about 81% found just once. The source was blood, collected from a patient whose treatment included radiotherapy and nephrectomy. The receptors were sampled from a man aged 45-65 years with renal cell carcinoma.

The count of this clone is one. V gene TRBV9 combines with J gene TRBJ2-3, with 7 positions matching TRBD2. Trimming at V came to 2 bases and at J to 2 bases, leaving 11 bases not matched to a gene. Germline assignment: CDR1 SGDLS and CDR2 YYNGEE. This CDR3 region has 17 residues. This CDR3 reads CASSVGPSGFSTDTQYF. CDR3 DNA sequence: TGTGCCAGCAGCGTTGGTCCTAGCGGCTTTTCCACAGATACGCAGTATTTT.

The chain is built from TRBV7-2 and TRBJ2-3; 8 nucleotides align to TRBD2. V dropped 1 base and J dropped 5; count of bases not matched to a gene: 11. The CDR3 contains 17 residues. From germline, CDR1 is SGHTA and CDR2 FQGNSA. CDR3: CASSLVSGRGGGDTQYF. The CDR3 coding sequence is TGTGCCAGCAGCTTAGTGAGTGGTCGGGGGGGAGGAGATACGCAGTATTTT.

The genes are TRBV9 and TRBJ1-1; 9 bases align to TRBD1. The junction had 9 bases not matched to a gene; V was cut back by 3 bases and J by 3 bases. From germline, CDR1 is SGDLS and CDR2 YYNGEE. The CDR3 has 16 residues. The CDR3 nucleotides are TGTGCCAGCAGCGGGAACCCGGACAGGGGTGACACTGAAGCTTTCTTT. It yields the protein CASSGNPDRGDTEAFF.

The CDR3 DNA is TGTGCCAGCAGTGAGGCAGGGCTGTGGTACTTC. It encodes CASSEAGLWYF. The chain has TRBV2 and TRBJ2-4; D possibly corresponds to TRBD1 (5 bases). V was trimmed by 3 bases and J by 15 bases, leaving 12 bases between them. This CDR3 region has 11 residues. The germline V gene encodes CDR1 SNHLY and CDR2 FYNNEI.

The chain has TRBV6-1 and TRBJ1-2; no reliable D call. V gave up 8 bases and J gave up 8 bases, with 9 bases separating them. Germline CDR1 MNHNS, CDR2 SASEGT. The CDR3 spans 10 residues. CDR3 residues: CASSAWGYTF. The CDR3 DNA reads as TGTGCCAGCTCCGCCTGGGGCTACACCTTC.

The chain links TRBV7-9 to TRBJ2-6; the D is unclear. Germline assignment: CDR1 SEHNR and CDR2 FQNEAQ (reference sequence). V was cut by 1 base and J by 0 bases, with 4 bases left in between. This CDR3 has 15 residues. Written as DNA, the CDR3 is TGTGCCAGCAGCTTAGGGGGCTCTGGGGCCAACGTCCTGACTTTC. Translating gives CASSLGGSGANVLTF.

This clone was seen a single time. The CDR3 loop reads CASSQGSGNTIYF. CDR3 bases: TGTGCCAGCAGTCAGGGGTCTGGAAACACCATATATTTT. This chain links TRBV5-4 with TRBJ1-3; D might be TRBD1 (6 bases). Looked up from germline, CDR1 is SGHNT and CDR2 is YYREEE (reference sequence). Trimming left V 5 bases short and J 1 base short, with 7 bases between. CDR3 length: 13 residues. Filled out from reference TRBV5-4 and TRBJ1-3, the complete variable domain reads ETGVTQSPTHLIKTRGQQVTLRCSSQSGHNTVSWYQQALGQGPQFIFQYYREEENGRGNFPPRFSGLQFPNYSSELNVNALELDDSALYLCASSQGSGNTIYFGEGSWLTVV.

This rearrangement joins TRBV2 to TRBJ1-1, with 7 positions matching TRBD1. Trimming removed 8 bases from V and 0 bases from J; junction bases left unmatched: 3. The CDR3 sequence is 13 residues long. Germline lookup yields CDR1 SNHLY and CDR2 FYNNEI. The DNA of the CDR3 is TGTGCCAGCGGTGGGACAGTGAACACTGAAGCTTTCTTT. As protein: CASGGTVNTEAFF.

This clone has just a few counts. The chain is built from TRBV4-1 and TRBJ2-1, with 13 bases that match TRBD2. After removal of 7 bases from V and 9 bases from J, the junction contained 6 bases not matched to a gene. The CDR3 is 14 amino acids. Germline CDR1 reads MGHRA; CDR2 reads YSYEKL. CDR3 DNA: TGCGCCAGCACCGGGACTAGCGGGAATTTTGAGCAGTTCTTC. This gives the protein CASTGTSGNFEQFF.

The V and J genes are TRBV5-5 and TRBJ1-2; maybe TRBD1 (5 bases). The CDR3 spans 14 residues. Germline CDR1 is SGHKS and CDR2 is YYEKEE (reference sequence). Trimming took off 0 bases at V and 3 bases at J, with 9 bases between the two ends. The CDR3 loop reads CASSLDQGYYGYTF. As DNA, the CDR3 is TGTGCCAGCAGCTTGGATCAGGGCTACTATGGCTACACCTTC.

Regarding this clone: Other DNA sequences in the sample encode the same CDR3. The chain combines TRBV9 with TRBJ2-3, with D possibly matching TRBD2 (5 bases). Trimming pared 1 base from V and 3 bases from J, leaving 6 bases between. The CDR3 length is 13 residues. From germline, CDR1 is SGDLS and CDR2 YYNGEE. CDR3 loop: CASSVTSTDTQYF. The DNA of the CDR3 is TGTGCCAGCAGCGTAACTAGTACAGATACGCAGTATTTT.

This chain joins TRBV5-1 and TRBJ1-1; D unresolved. V was clipped by 7 bases and J by 2 bases, with 12 bases between them. Germline loops: CDR1 SGHRS, CDR2 YFSETQ. The CDR3 totals 13 residues. The CDR3 sequence: CASSQTINTEAFF. Written as DNA, the CDR3 is TGCGCCAGCTCCCAGACAATTAACACTGAAGCTTTCTTT.

This sequence joins TRBV6-1 and TRBJ2-1; 8 positions match TRBD1. Looked up from germline, CDR1 is MNHNS and CDR2 is SASEGT. This CDR3 spans 13 amino acids. Losses at the gene ends were 7 bases for V and 8 bases for J; bases not matched to a gene: 7. CDR3 loop: CASNRGLSDEQFF. CDR3 sequence (DNA): TGTGCCAGCAACAGGGGGTTAAGTGATGAGCAGTTCTTC.

The genes are TRBV2 and TRBJ2-5, with TRBD1 as a possible D gene (5 bases). The germline gives CDR1 SNHLY, CDR2 FYNNEI. V was clipped by 0 bases and J by 5 bases, with 10 bases between them. This CDR3 is 14 amino acids long. The CDR3 nucleotides read TGTGCCAGCAGTGAAGCGACAGTAAGGGAGACCCAGTACTTC. Its protein product is CASSEATVRETQYF.

V usage is TRBV10-3 and J usage is TRBJ1-2; 8 bases line up with TRBD1. Germline assignment: CDR1 ENHRY and CDR2 SYGVKD. The junction had 5 bases not matched to a gene; V was cut back by 3 bases and J by 5 bases. This CDR3 has 14 amino acids. DNA of the CDR3: TGTGCCATCAGTGACCAGGGGGCGTTTTATGGCTACACCTTC. Translated, it gives CAISDQGAFYGYTF.

Note on this clone: The identical CDR3 is also encoded by other nucleotide sequences in the sample. The rearrangement joins TRBV9 to TRBJ2-3; D gene uncertain. Germline lookup yields CDR1 SGDLS and CDR2 YYNGEE. There are 12 residues in the CDR3. Trimming took 0 bases from V and 2 from J, leaving 1 base between them. The CDR3 DNA follows: TGTGCCAGCAGCGTAGCCACAGATACGCAGTATTTT. It is translated as CASSVATDTQYF.

This chain joins TRBV6-1 and TRBJ2-7, with TRBD1 matching 8 bases. The CDR3 covers 15 residues. Losses at the gene ends were 0 bases for V and 4 bases for J; bases not matched to a gene: 5. Germline lookup yields CDR1 MNHNS and CDR2 SASEGT. CDR3 region: CASSEAGTGQYEQYF. The CDR3 DNA reads TGTGCCAGCAGTGAAGCGGGGACAGGCCAATACGAGCAGTACTTC.

V usage is TRBV7-3 and J usage is TRBJ2-1; weak D call: TRBD1 (5 bases). V was trimmed by 1 base and J by 0 bases, leaving 10 bases between them. Germline V gene sequence: CDR1 SGHTA, CDR2 FQGTGA. The CDR3 has 16 amino acids. CDR3 nucleotide sequence: TGTGCCAGCAGCTTAAGTAGGGGCAGCTCCTACAATGAGCAGTTCTTC. Encoded protein: CASSLSRGSSYNEQFF.

The V gene is TRBV5-6, the J gene TRBJ2-7, with TRBD2 identical over 9 bases. This CDR3 comprises 14 residues. J gave up 4 bases and V 3 bases, and 5 bases lay outside the gene matches. Germline values: CDR1 SGHDT, CDR2 YYEEEE. The DNA for the CDR3 is TGTGCCAGCAGCTCGGGACTAGCTGAGTACGAGCAGTACTTC. Translating gives CASSSGLAEYEQYF.

The chain joins TRBV28 to TRBJ2-7, with D perhaps TRBD1 or TRBD2 (5 bases each). The CDR3 has 15 residues. Between the trimmed V and J ends, which lost 4 bases and 2 bases, there was a span of 15 bases. The germline CDR1 and CDR2 sequences are MDHEN and SYDVKM. The CDR3 nucleotides are TGTGCCAGCAGTTCAGGAAGTGAGGGGACCTACGAGCAGTACTTC. It translates to CASSSGSEGTYEQYF.

The chain joins TRBV11-2 to TRBJ2-1; 7 bases are shared with TRBD1. Unmatched junction bases numbered 7, after V lost 3 bases and J lost 14 bases. CDR1 SGHAT and CDR2 FQNNGV come from the germline V gene. The CDR3 contains 12 residues. CDR3 nucleotide sequence: TGTGCCAGCAGCTTGGGACAGCTAGTGAAGTTCTTC. The encoded protein is CASSLGQLVKFF.

The chain couples TRBV6-5 to TRBJ2-7; 9 positions match TRBD1. V was clipped by 6 bases and J by 5 bases; unmatched bases: 11. The V gene's germline CDR1 is MNHEY and CDR2 SVGAGI. The CDR3 runs to 15 residues. CDR3 loop: CASSRDRDRVHEQYF. CDR3 nucleotides: TGTGCCAGCAGCCGAGATCGGGACAGGGTACACGAGCAGTACTTC.

This clone was picked up one time. V usage is TRBV4-3 and J usage is TRBJ1-1; 9 bases agree with TRBD1. J was trimmed by 10 bases and V by 0 bases; bases with no gene match: 6. Germline-derived CDR1 and CDR2 are LGHNA and YSLEER. The CDR3 consists of 14 residues. The CDR3 reads CASSQETGGSGAFF. The CDR3 DNA reads as TGCGCCAGCAGCCAAGAAACAGGGGGCTCAGGAGCTTTCTTT.

The rearrangement joins TRBV7-8 to TRBJ2-2; D ambiguous. The CDR3 is 13 residues long. CDR1 and CDR2 from the germline V gene are SGHVS and FQNEAQ. Trimming removed 5 bases from V and 2 bases from J, with 6 bases in between. CDR3 bases: TGTGCCAGCAGCACACGTAACACCGGGGAGCTGTTTTTT. It yields the protein CASSTRNTGELFF.

This clone is a singleton in its sample. This chain uses TRBV18 with TRBJ1-4; possibly TRBD1 for D (5 bases). Germline CDR1 reads KGHSH; CDR2 reads LQKENI. The CDR3 is 16 residues long. V lost 3 bases, J lost 8 bases, and 19 bases lay in between. The CDR3 DNA follows: TGTGCCAGCTCACCCTCTTACCCAGACAGACTCGAAAAACTGTTTTTT. Its translation is CASSPSYPDRLEKLFF.

In this sample, this clone turned up a few times. The chain links TRBV4-2 to TRBJ1-6, with D perhaps matching TRBD1 (6 bases). The CDR3 is 16 amino acids. The germline V gene has CDR1 LGHNA and CDR2 YNFKEQ. Trimming took 0 bases from V and 6 from J, leaving 12 bases between them. CDR3 bases: TGTGCCAGCAGCCAAGATCGTTGGGGGCTTAATTCACCCCTCCACTTT. Residues: CASSQDRWGLNSPLHF.

This chain links TRBV11-3 with TRBJ1-1; 7 positions agree with TRBD1. From germline, CDR1 is SGHNT and CDR2 YENEEA. The CDR3 sequence is 13 residues long. The junction had 7 bases not matched to a gene; V was cut back by 0 bases and J by 12 bases. The CDR3 here is CASSLDGDREPFF. CDR3 nucleotide sequence: TGTGCCAGCAGCTTAGATGGAGACAGGGAACCTTTCTTT.

The chain carries TRBV4-3 and TRBJ1-2, with D hard to call. In germline, CDR1 is LGHNA, CDR2 YSLEER. This CDR3 region has 15 residues. V dropped 0 bases and J dropped 5 bases, with 13 bases sitting between them. The CDR3 is CASSQDLAGGYGYTF. CDR3 in DNA: TGCGCCAGCAGCCAAGATCTCGCGGGTGGGTATGGCTACACCTTC.

This sequence joins TRBV29-1 and TRBJ2-7; TRBD1 is a possible D gene (8 bases). CDR1 and CDR2 from the germline V gene are SQVTM and ANQGSEA. The V gene lost 7 bases and the J gene lost 4 bases, with 17 bases spanning the gap. The CDR3 contains 13 residues. Here the CDR3 reads CSAGGGQVYEQYF. The CDR3 DNA reads TGCAGCGCTGGCGGGGGACAGGTTTACGAGCAGTACTTC.

The chain is built from TRBV7-5 and TRBJ2-1; the table assigns TRBD2, which was not confirmed against the DNA. TRBV7-5 is reported as a pseudogene. The CDR3 is made up of 14 amino acids. CDR3: CARSSAGERVEQFF. CDR3 bases: TGTGCCAGAAGCTCGGCGGGGGAACGGGTTGAGCAGTTCTTC.